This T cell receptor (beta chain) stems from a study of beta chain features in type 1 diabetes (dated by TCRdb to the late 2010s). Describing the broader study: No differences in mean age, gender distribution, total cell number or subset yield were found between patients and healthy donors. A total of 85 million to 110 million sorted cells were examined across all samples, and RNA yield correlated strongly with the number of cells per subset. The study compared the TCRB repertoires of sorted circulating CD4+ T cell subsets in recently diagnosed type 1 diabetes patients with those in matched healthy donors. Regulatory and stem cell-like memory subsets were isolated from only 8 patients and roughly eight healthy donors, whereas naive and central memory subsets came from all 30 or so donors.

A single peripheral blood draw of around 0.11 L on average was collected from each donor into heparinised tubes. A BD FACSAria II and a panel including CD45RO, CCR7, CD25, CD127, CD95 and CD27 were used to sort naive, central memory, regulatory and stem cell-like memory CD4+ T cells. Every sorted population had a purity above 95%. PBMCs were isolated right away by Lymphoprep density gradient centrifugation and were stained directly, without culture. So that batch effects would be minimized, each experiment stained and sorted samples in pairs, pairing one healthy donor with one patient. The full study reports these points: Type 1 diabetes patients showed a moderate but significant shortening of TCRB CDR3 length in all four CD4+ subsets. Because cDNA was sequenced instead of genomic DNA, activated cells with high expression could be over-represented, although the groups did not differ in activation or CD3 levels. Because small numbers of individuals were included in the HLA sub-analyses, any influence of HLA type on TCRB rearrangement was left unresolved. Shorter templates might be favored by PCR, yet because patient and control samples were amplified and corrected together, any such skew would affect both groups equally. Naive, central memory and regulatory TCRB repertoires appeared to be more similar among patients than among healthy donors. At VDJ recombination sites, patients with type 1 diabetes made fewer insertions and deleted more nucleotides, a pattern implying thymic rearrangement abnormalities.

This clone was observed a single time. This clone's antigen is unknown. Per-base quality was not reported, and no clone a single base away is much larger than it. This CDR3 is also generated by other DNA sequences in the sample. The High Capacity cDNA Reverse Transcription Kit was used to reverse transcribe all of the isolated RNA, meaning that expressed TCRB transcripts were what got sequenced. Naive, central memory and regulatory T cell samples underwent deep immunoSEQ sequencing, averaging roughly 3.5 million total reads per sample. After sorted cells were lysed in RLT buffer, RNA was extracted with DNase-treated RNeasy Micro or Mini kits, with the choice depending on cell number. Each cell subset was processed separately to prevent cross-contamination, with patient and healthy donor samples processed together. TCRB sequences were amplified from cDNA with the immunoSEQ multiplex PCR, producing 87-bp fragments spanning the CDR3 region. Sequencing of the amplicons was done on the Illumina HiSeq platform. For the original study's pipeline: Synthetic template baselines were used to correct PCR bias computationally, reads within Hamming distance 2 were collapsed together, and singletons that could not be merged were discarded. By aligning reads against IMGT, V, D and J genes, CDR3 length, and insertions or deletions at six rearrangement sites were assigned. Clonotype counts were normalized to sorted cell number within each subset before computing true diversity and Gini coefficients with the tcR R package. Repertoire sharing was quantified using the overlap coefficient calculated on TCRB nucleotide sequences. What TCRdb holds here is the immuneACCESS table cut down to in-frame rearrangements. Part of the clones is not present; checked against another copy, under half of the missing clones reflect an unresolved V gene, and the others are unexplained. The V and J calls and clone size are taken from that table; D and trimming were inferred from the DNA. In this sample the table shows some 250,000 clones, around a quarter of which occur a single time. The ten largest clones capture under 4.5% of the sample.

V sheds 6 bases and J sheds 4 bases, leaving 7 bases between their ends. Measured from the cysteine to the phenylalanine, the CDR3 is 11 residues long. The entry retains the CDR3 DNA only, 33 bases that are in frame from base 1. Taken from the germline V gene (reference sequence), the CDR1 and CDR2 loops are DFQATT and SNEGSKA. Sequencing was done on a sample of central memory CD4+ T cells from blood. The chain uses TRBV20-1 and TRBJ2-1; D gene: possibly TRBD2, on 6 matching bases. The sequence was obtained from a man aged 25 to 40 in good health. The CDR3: CSAGTYNEQFF. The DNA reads TGCAGTGCCGGGACTTACAATGAGCAGTTCTTC.